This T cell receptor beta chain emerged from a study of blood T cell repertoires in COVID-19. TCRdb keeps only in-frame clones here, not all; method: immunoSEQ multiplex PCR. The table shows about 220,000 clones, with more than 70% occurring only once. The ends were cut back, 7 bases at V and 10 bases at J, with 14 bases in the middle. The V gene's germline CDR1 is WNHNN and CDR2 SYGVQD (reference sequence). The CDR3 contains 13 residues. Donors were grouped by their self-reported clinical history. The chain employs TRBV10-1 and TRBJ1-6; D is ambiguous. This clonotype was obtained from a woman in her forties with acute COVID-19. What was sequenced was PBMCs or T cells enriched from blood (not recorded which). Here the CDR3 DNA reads TGCGCCAGCACCCCGGAGATAGGATCACCCCTCCACTTT. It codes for CASTPEIGSPLHF.